This T cell receptor (beta chain) was found in a study of technical replicates of blood from several donors. Sequencing was performed with immunoSEQ multiplex PCR; in TCRdb, only in-frame clones are kept and a portion is missing. Here the sample spans under 95,000 clones, roughly 94% being singletons. CDR1 and CDR2 (germline): MNHNS, SASEGT. Trimming removed 1 base at V and 10 bases at J, with 8 bases between. CDR3 length: 12 amino acids. Sample: T cells isolated from PBMCs. This sequence was found in a human donor in good health. This chain uses TRBV6-1 with TRBJ2-1, with no clear D. The CDR3 nucleotides read TGTGCCAGCAGTGAAGTCCGTCCCGAGCAGTTCTTC. Protein: CASSEVRPEQFF.